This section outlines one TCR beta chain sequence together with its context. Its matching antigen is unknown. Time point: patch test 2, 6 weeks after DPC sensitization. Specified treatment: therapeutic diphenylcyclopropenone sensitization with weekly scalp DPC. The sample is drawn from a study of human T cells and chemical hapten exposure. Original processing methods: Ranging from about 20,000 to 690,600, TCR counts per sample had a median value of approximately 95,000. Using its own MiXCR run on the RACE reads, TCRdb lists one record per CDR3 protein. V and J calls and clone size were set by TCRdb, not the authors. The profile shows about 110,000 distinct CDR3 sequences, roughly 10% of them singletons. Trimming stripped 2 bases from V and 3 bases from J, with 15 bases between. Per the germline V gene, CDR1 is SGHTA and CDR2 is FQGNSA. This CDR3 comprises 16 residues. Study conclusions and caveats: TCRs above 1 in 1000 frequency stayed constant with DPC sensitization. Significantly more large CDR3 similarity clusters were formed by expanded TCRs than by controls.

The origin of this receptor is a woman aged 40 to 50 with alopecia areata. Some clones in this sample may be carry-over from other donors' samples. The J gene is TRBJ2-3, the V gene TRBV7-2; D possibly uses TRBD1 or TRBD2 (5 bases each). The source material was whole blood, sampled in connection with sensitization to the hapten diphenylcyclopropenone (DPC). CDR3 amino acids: CASSLRGRSGTDTQYF. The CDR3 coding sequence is TGTGCCAGCAGCTTAAGGGGACGGTCGGGAACAGATACGCAGTATTTT. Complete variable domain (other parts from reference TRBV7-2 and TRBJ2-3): GAGVSQSPSNKVTEKGKDVELRCDPISGHTALYWYRQSLGQGLEFLIYFQGNSAPDKSGLPSDRFSAERTGGSVSTLTIQRTQQEDSAVYLCASSLRGRSGTDTQYFGPGTRLTVL.